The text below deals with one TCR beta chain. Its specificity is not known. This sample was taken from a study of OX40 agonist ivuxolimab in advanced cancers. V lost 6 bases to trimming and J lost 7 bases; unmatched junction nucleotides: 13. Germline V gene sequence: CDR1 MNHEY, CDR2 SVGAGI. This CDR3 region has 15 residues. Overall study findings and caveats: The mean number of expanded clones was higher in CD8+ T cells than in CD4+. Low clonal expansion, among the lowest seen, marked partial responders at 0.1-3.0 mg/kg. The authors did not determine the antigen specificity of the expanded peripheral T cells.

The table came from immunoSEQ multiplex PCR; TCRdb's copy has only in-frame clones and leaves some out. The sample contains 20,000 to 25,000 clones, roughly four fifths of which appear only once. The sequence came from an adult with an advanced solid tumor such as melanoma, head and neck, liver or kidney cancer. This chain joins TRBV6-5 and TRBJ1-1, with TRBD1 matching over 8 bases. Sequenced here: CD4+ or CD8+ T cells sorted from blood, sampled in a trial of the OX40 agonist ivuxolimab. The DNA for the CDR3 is TGTGCCAGCAGCACCGGGACAGGTAAACCTTATGAAGCTTTCTTT. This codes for CASSTGTGKPYEAFF.